A single sample gave rise to the 3 T cell receptor beta chains below, sequenced in a study of human T cells and chemical hapten exposure. The time point was: patch test 2, 6 weeks after DPC sensitization. The treatment was: therapeutic diphenylcyclopropenone sensitization with weekly scalp DPC. MiXCR was run by TCRdb on the RACE reads, yielding one entry per CDR3 protein. The sample contains roughly 92,000 distinct CDR3 sequences, approximately 10% of which appear only once. The specimen comprised whole blood, sampled in connection with sensitization to the hapten diphenylcyclopropenone (DPC). The source of these receptors is a woman aged 40 to 55 with alopecia areata. Some clones in this sample may be carry-over from other donors' samples.

This clonotype has more than one count but fewer than ten. The rearrangement uses TRBV6-1 and TRBJ2-3; TRBD2 is a possible D gene (5 bases). Germline CDR1 is MNHNS and CDR2 is SASEGT. The V and J ends lost 7 bases and 3 bases respectively, with 17 bases between them. The CDR3 spans 15 residues. The CDR3 nucleotides are TGTGCCAGCACGGGATCGGCCGGAGGTACAGATACGCAGTATTTT. Translation gives CASTGSAGGTDTQYF.

This clonotype was observed a handful of times. V and J are TRBV20-1 and TRBJ1-1; D gene unclear. The CDR3 length is 15 residues. The germline gives CDR1 DFQATT, CDR2 SNEGSKA (reference sequence). V dropped 6 bases and J dropped 10 bases, with 27 bases sitting between them. The CDR3 loop is CSAVRQDGELFGAFF. The CDR3 DNA follows: TGCAGTGCCGTGCGGCAGGACGGAGAGCTTTTCGGAGCTTTCTTT.

In this sample, this clonotype turned up a few times. The V gene is TRBV7-6, the J gene TRBJ1-6; tentative D call: TRBD1 (6 bases). In germline, CDR1 is SGHVS, CDR2 FNYEAQ. The V and J ends lost 6 bases and 0 bases respectively, with 24 bases between them. This CDR3 spans 20 amino acids. CDR3 DNA sequence: TGTGCCAGCAGTGTTCTTTCCGGGGGGGCCCTTGGCTCCTATAATTCACCCCTCCACTTT. Residues: CASSVLSGGALGSYNSPLHF.